The 15 T cell receptor beta chains listed next were all sequenced from one sample in a study of OX40 agonist ivuxolimab in advanced cancers. The protocol was immunoSEQ multiplex PCR, while the TCRdb copy is restricted to in-frame clones and leaves out a portion. The repertoire includes over 70,000 clones, roughly 91% of them detected once, and about 13% sits in the top ten. Sequenced here: CD4+ or CD8+ T cells sorted from blood, sampled in a trial of the OX40 agonist ivuxolimab. The receptor set was obtained from an adult with an advanced solid tumor such as melanoma, head and neck, liver or kidney cancer.

The rearrangement joins TRBV5-4 to TRBJ1-2; 9 bases agree with TRBD1. Germline V gene data show CDR1 as SGHNT and CDR2 as YYREEE (reference sequence). The CDR3 sequence is 17 residues long. Germline trimming cut 4 bases from V and 0 bases from J; bases unmatched to any gene: 10. The CDR3 nucleotides read TGTGCCAGCAGCACAACAGGGGGCCTCGGAACTAACTATGGCTACACCTTC. This codes for CASSTTGGLGTNYGYTF.

This chain connects TRBV2 to TRBJ1-2, with D unresolved. This CDR3 is built from 17 residues. Germline-derived CDR1 and CDR2 are SNHLY and FYNNEI. Trimming took off 0 bases at V and 4 bases at J, with 18 bases between the two ends. In DNA, the CDR3 is TGTGCCAGCAGTGAAGCAGACGACACTGAACCCCCCTATGGCTACACCTTC. This sequence encodes CASSEADDTEPPYGYTF. The whole variable domain, filled in from reference TRBV2 and TRBJ1-2, reads EPEVTQTPSHQVTQMGQEVILRCVPISNHLYFYWYRQILGQKVEFLVSFYNNEISEKSEIFDDQFSVERPDGSNFTLKIRSTKLEDSAMYFCASSEADDTEPPYGYTFGSGTRLTVV.

This chain joins TRBV27 and TRBJ1-1; D call uncertain. The CDR3 loop spans 15 amino acids. In germline, CDR1 is MNHEY, CDR2 SMNVEV (reference sequence). Trimming cost V 1 base and J 1 base, with 10 bases left between them. Here the CDR3 reads CASSLFTIPNTEAFF. The CDR3, as DNA: TGTGCCAGCAGTTTATTCACGATCCCGAACACTGAAGCTTTCTTT.

Here the CDR3 reads CASSKRDYEQYF. In DNA, the CDR3 is TGTGCCAGCAGCAAAAGGGACTACGAGCAGTACTTC. The chain uses TRBV21-1 and TRBJ2-7. TRBV21-1 is a documented pseudogene. The length of the CDR3 is 12 residues.

The V call is TRBV6-4, the J call TRBJ1-6, with D maybe TRBD1 (6 bases). V was cut by 0 bases and J by 10 bases, with 13 bases left in between. From germline, CDR1 is MRHNA and CDR2 SNTAGT. This CDR3 has 15 residues. The CDR3 region is CASSDSMQGRSPLHF. In DNA form, the CDR3 reads TGTGCCAGCAGTGACTCGATGCAGGGGAGATCACCCCTCCACTTT.

V is TRBV10-3 and J is TRBJ2-3; 8 bases fit TRBD2. CDR3 length: 18 residues. Germline V gives CDR1 ENHRY, CDR2 SYGVKD. The junction had 17 bases not matched to a gene; V was cut back by 7 bases and J by 2 bases. The CDR3 DNA reads TGTGCCATCAATGATAGCGGGATGGGCCAGGATGCCACAGATACGCAGTATTTT. Protein product: CAINDSGMGQDATDTQYF.

This chain joins TRBV5-1 and TRBJ2-5; 11 positions agree with TRBD2. Germline CDR1 is SGHRS and CDR2 is YFSETQ. The CDR3 covers 16 residues. After removal of 10 bases from V and 3 bases from J, the junction contained 14 bases not matched to a gene. The CDR3: CAPTGPQLAGEETQYF. The CDR3 nucleotides read TGCGCCCCTACCGGCCCCCAACTAGCGGGAGAAGAGACCCAGTACTTC. The full variable domain, with the rest looked up from reference TRBV5-1 and TRBJ2-5, is KAGVTQTPRYLIKTRGQQVTLSCSPISGHRSVSWYQQTPGQGLQFLFEYFSETQRNKGNFPGRFSGRQFSNSRSEMNVSTLELGDSALYLCAPTGPQLAGEETQYFGPGTRLLVL.

This rearrangement joins TRBV19 to TRBJ1-2; D may be TRBD1 (6 bases). The germline V gene encodes CDR1 LNHDA and CDR2 SQIVND (reference sequence). V gave up 5 bases and J gave up 3 bases, with 13 bases separating them. The CDR3 contains 14 residues. This CDR3 reads CASSFYREDYGYTF. The CDR3 DNA reads TGTGCCAGTAGTTTTTACAGGGAGGACTATGGCTACACCTTC.

This sequence joins TRBV11-3 and TRBJ2-1; TRBD1 matches 10 bases. Germline loops: CDR1 SGHNT, CDR2 YENEEA. J lost 4 bases, V lost 5 bases, and 8 bases had no gene match. The CDR3 consists of 16 residues. The CDR3 nucleotides read TGTGCCAGCAGCCCCCGGGACAGGGGCTCTTACAATGAGCAGTTCTTC. Translating gives CASSPRDRGSYNEQFF. The full variable domain, with the rest looked up from reference TRBV11-3 and TRBJ2-1, is EAGVVQSPRYKIIEKKQPVAFWCNPISGHNTLYWYLQNLGQGPELLIRYENEEAVDDSQLPKDRFSAERLKGVDSTLKIQPAELGDSAVYLCASSPRDRGSYNEQFFGPGTRLTVL.

The chain carries TRBV23-1 and TRBJ2-7, with D possibly matching TRBD2 (7 bases). TRBV23-1 is placed among ORFs of uncertain function. V lost 0 bases and J 5 bases, leaving 23 bases between the germline ends. The CDR3 has 18 amino acids. In DNA form, the CDR3 reads TGCGCCAGCAGTCAATCGGGCCCCGGGGGGCGCATTTCCAACGAGCAGTACTTC. This translates into CASSQSGPGGRISNEQYF.

Note on this clone: Other DNA sequences in this sample translate to the same CDR3. V gene TRBV27 combines with J gene TRBJ2-7; D is unclear. Germline CDR1 MNHEY, CDR2 SMNVEV (reference sequence). The CDR3 is made up of 13 amino acids. The V gene lost 4 bases and the J gene lost 0 bases, with 7 bases spanning the gap. CDR3 nucleotide sequence: TGTGCCAGCAGTTCACAGAGCTCCTACGAGCAGTACTTC. Translated: CASSSQSSYEQYF.

The rearrangement joins TRBV12-5 to TRBJ2-7, with 7 bases matching TRBD1. The ends lost 0 bases at V and 2 bases at J; junction bases unmatched: 4. CDR1 and CDR2 (germline): LGHNT, FRNRAP. The CDR3 covers 15 residues. The CDR3 protein is CASGLVGGAPYEQYF. The DNA for the CDR3 is TGTGCTAGTGGTTTGGTAGGGGGCGCCCCCTACGAGCAGTACTTC.

V and J are TRBV30 and TRBJ2-2, with 8 bases fitting TRBD1. Germline V gene data show CDR1 as GTSNPN and CDR2 as SVGIG (reference sequence). This CDR3 is built from 14 residues. V gave up 4 bases and J gave up 0 bases; unmatched junction bases: 1. CDR3 coding DNA: TGTGCCTGGACAGGGGGCCCGAACACCGGGGAGCTGTTTTTT. Translated: CAWTGGPNTGELFF.

This chain links TRBV27 with TRBJ2-5; 9 bases agree with TRBD2. This CDR3 comprises 17 residues. Germline-derived CDR1 and CDR2 are MNHEY and SMNVEV (reference sequence). J was trimmed by 2 bases and V by 2 bases; bases with no gene match: 9. CDR3 residues: CASSLTNSLAGQETQYF. The CDR3 DNA reads as TGTGCCAGCAGTTTAACCAACTCTCTAGCGGGGCAAGAGACCCAGTACTTC.

Only one count was recorded for this clone. This chain joins TRBV7-9 and TRBJ2-2; TRBD1 is a possible D gene (5 bases). The ends were cut back, 3 bases at V and 5 bases at J, with 16 bases in the middle. The germline gives CDR1 SEHNR, CDR2 FQNEAQ (reference sequence). The CDR3 consists of 16 residues. This CDR3 reads CASSFAETVRTGELFF. The CDR3 DNA sequence: TGTGCCAGCAGCTTTGCGGAGACAGTAAGAACCGGGGAGCTGTTTTTT. Drawing the rest from reference TRBV7-9 and TRBJ2-2, the complete variable domain is DTGVSQNPRHKITKRGQNVTFRCDPISEHNRLYWYRQTLGQGPEFLTYFQNEAQLEKSRLLSDRFSAERPKGSFSTLEIQRTEQGDSAMYLCASSFAETVRTGELFFGEGSRLTVL.